Sequencing of this T cell receptor beta chain was carried out in a study of T cells after yellow fever vaccination. Findings of the study overall: Though it reached lower strength, the secondary response hit its peak faster, day 5 versus 15. The presence of abundant clonotypes contaminating from the bulk population was possible in FACS-sorted repertoires.

This clonotype was counted between two and nine times. The target antigen is unknown. The CDR3 consists of 14 residues. Losses at the gene ends were 3 bases for V and 7 bases for J; bases not matched to a gene: 10. Per the germline V gene, CDR1 is DFQATT and CDR2 is SNEGSKA (reference sequence). Universal primer sites and UMIs were introduced during 5'RACE template-switching synthesis of TCR cDNA. TCRdb re-called the 5' RACE reads with MiXCR, one entry per CDR3 protein. Of some 500,000 distinct CDR3 sequences in the sample, about 14% were seen once. Sequencing was performed on PBMCs, taken on the day of the yellow fever booster vaccination. The chain is built from TRBV20-1 and TRBJ2-5, with TRBD2 identical over 8 bases. This receptor was identified in a man younger than 45 who received the YFV17D yellow fever vaccine. CDR3 sequence (DNA): TGCAGTGCTAGCTCCGGGCGGGAGGATTTGACCCAGTACTTC. This sequence encodes CSASSGREDLTQYF.